The 28 T cell receptor beta chains below all came from one sample that was sequenced in a study of T cells expressing NK-cell markers. From its re-call of the 5' RACE reads, TCRdb lists each CDR3 protein once, without DNA. The table lists about 110,000 distinct CDR3 sequences. The sample taken for sequencing was blood T cells: a sorted CD56 or NKG2C T cell subset, CD4+ or CD8+ T cells, or bulk PBMC T cells (not recorded which). Every receptor here comes from a woman between 18 and 75 years old in good health.

The V call is TRBV6-4, the J call TRBJ2-1; the D call from TCRdb, TRBD1, cannot be confirmed without DNA. This CDR3 contains 13 residues. CDR1 is MRHNA, CDR2 SNTAGT, per germline. The CDR3 loop reads CASREGEVGEQFF.

The rearrangement uses TRBV29-1 and TRBJ2-2. The germline gives CDR1 SQVTM, CDR2 ANQGSEA. This CDR3 contains 15 residues. CDR3 sequence: CSVGAGVANTGELFF.

The chain is built from TRBV7-2 and TRBJ2-7; TCRdb calls TRBD2, which cannot be checked without DNA. The CDR3 length is 14 residues. Germline lookup yields CDR1 SGHTA and CDR2 FQGNSA. The CDR3 loop is CASRGIAGRYEQYF.

V is TRBV7-8 and J is TRBJ1-2; TCRdb reports TRBD1, a call that lacks DNA to check it against. CDR1 SGHVS and CDR2 FQNEAQ come from the germline V gene. The length of the CDR3 is 14 residues. This CDR3 is CASSRTGGSYGYTF.

The chain uses TRBV11-2 and TRBJ2-3; the D gene TCRdb calls, TRBD1, cannot be checked with no DNA. Germline CDR1 reads SGHAT; CDR2 reads FQNNGV. This CDR3 is 16 amino acids long. CDR3 in amino acids: CASSLLGGVGTDTQYF.

V usage is TRBV15 and J usage is TRBJ2-1; TCRdb's D call of TRBD2 is untestable without DNA. Germline V lookup: CDR1 LNHNV, CDR2 YYDKDF (reference sequence). There are 14 residues in the CDR3. CDR3 residues: CATSRGLAGRDQFF.

This chain connects TRBV19 to TRBJ2-1; TCRdb proposes TRBD1, but this gene call is untestable without DNA. The germline V gene has CDR1 LNHDA and CDR2 SQIVND (reference sequence). CDR3 length: 15 residues. CDR3 amino acids: CASRTGGSSYNEQFF.

The genes are TRBV20-1 and TRBJ1-1. Germline V gene lookup returns CDR1 DFQATT and CDR2 SNEGSKA (reference sequence). The CDR3 is 13 residues long. This chain's CDR3 is CSPTLGSYTEAFF.

The rearrangement uses TRBV30 and TRBJ2-2. From germline, CDR1 is GTSNPN and CDR2 SVGIG (reference sequence). This CDR3 region has 12 residues. The CDR3 reads CAWSSGTGELFF.

This chain connects TRBV29-1 to TRBJ2-7; with no DNA, the TCRdb D assignment of TRBD1 cannot be verified. Germline lookup yields CDR1 SQVTM and CDR2 ANQGSEA. This CDR3 contains 18 residues. The CDR3 sequence: CSVIHTGQGRGESYEQYF.

The chain combines TRBV12-3 or TRBV12-4 with TRBJ2-7; TCRdb designates TRBD1, a call that cannot be tested without DNA. The CDR3 totals 14 residues. The CDR3 region is CASSLAGQSYEQYF.

This chain uses TRBV12-3 or TRBV12-4 with TRBJ2-1; the D call from TCRdb, TRBD1, cannot be confirmed without DNA. There are 15 residues in the CDR3. The CDR3 protein is CASSSPGQGSYEQFF.

The chain has TRBV6-5 and TRBJ2-2; TCRdb gives TRBD1 as the D gene, but with no DNA this cannot be confirmed. The germline gives CDR1 MNHEY, CDR2 SVGAGI. The CDR3 has 15 residues. CDR3 residues: CASSYPGGAGGELFF.

The rearrangement links TRBV5-1 to TRBJ2-7; the TCRdb D gene call, TRBD2, has no DNA to confirm it. This CDR3 spans 15 amino acids. Germline V gene data show CDR1 as SGHRS and CDR2 as YFSETQ. The CDR3 sequence is CASSLYAGGSYEQYF.

The chain carries TRBV4-3 and TRBJ1-1; no DNA is available, so the TRBD1 call from TCRdb remains unchecked. Per the germline V gene, CDR1 is LGHNA and CDR2 is YSLEER. The CDR3 loop spans 16 amino acids. The CDR3 is CASMRFWTGLNTEAFF.

This sequence joins TRBV20-1 and TRBJ2-7; TCRdb lists TRBD1, though no DNA is available to test this call. The CDR3 contains 16 residues. Germline V CDR1 and CDR2: DFQATT, SNEGSKA (reference sequence). CDR3 loop: CSASFPGQVRSYEQYF.

The rearrangement uses TRBV19 and TRBJ2-7; TCRdb calls TRBD1, which cannot be checked without DNA. Germline CDR1 is LNHDA and CDR2 is SQIVND (reference sequence). The CDR3 consists of 13 residues. CDR3 in amino acids: CASGDGLGYEQYF.

CDR3 amino acids: CASSGGVGPYEQYF. The chain joins TRBV5-1 to TRBJ2-7; the TRBD1 assignment by TCRdb is unverifiable without DNA. CDR1 SGHRS and CDR2 YFSETQ come from the germline V gene. The CDR3 extends over 14 amino acids.

The rearrangement uses TRBV30 and TRBJ2-1; without DNA, the TCRdb call of TRBD2 cannot be checked. In germline, CDR1 is GTSNPN, CDR2 SVGIG (reference sequence). This CDR3 contains 18 residues. The CDR3 spells CAWDGGAGVYKPYNEQFF.

The genes are TRBV29-1 and TRBJ2-1; TCRdb returns TRBD1, unconfirmable since there is no DNA. Germline CDR1 SQVTM, CDR2 ANQGSEA. There are 15 residues in the CDR3. CDR3 sequence reads: CSVDRGDSSYNEQFF.

The genes are TRBV13 and TRBJ2-1. CDR3 length: 16 residues. CDR1 is PRHDT, CDR2 FYEKMQ, per germline (reference sequence). The CDR3 reads CASSLSLQGSYNEQFF.

This CDR3 is CASSLALARRYEQYF. This sequence joins TRBV7-9 and TRBJ2-7. Per the germline V gene, CDR1 is SEHNR and CDR2 is FQNEAQ (reference sequence). The CDR3 runs 15 residues. The whole variable domain, filled in from reference TRBV7-9 and TRBJ2-7, reads DTGVSQNPRHKITKRGQNVTFRCDPISEHNRLYWYRQTLGQGPEFLTYFQNEAQLEKSRLLSDRFSAERPKGSFSTLEIQRTEQGDSAMYLCASSLALARRYEQYFGPGTRLTVT.

The chain combines TRBV20-1 with TRBJ2-5. The CDR3 has 13 residues. Germline V gene data show CDR1 as DFQATT and CDR2 as SNEGSKA (reference sequence). The CDR3 is CSARTPERETQYF.

The chain employs TRBV19 and TRBJ2-4; the TRBD2 assignment by TCRdb is unverifiable without DNA. In germline, CDR1 is LNHDA, CDR2 SQIVND (reference sequence). The CDR3 loop spans 15 amino acids. Here the CDR3 reads CASSWSSGGKNIQYF.

CDR3 in amino acids: CASIPGTGIGNEQFF. The rearrangement links TRBV12-3 or TRBV12-4 to TRBJ2-1; there is no DNA to check the TCRdb D call of TRBD1. The CDR3 runs 15 residues.

This rearrangement joins TRBV4-2 to TRBJ2-2; there is no DNA to check the TCRdb D call of TRBD1. From germline, CDR1 is LGHNA and CDR2 YNFKEQ. The CDR3 runs 15 residues. The CDR3 loop reads CASSQDPGSTGELFF.

The V and J genes are TRBV5-6 and TRBJ2-3; the D call of TRBD1 rests on TCRdb alone, since no DNA is present to check it. The CDR3 spans 14 residues. Germline V gene sequence: CDR1 SGHDT, CDR2 YYEEEE. CDR3 sequence: CASSGTYDTDTQYF.

V usage is TRBV5-5 and J usage is TRBJ1-1; TCRdb's D call of TRBD1 is untestable without DNA. This CDR3 is 13 amino acids long. CDR1 SGHKS and CDR2 YYEKEE come from the germline V gene (reference sequence). CDR3 region: CASSLGGGAEAFF.